This TCR beta chain was captured by sequencing in a study of OX40 agonist ivuxolimab in advanced cancers. The overall study: The mean age was approximately 56 years, ranging from about 23 to 85, with about four fifths of participants male. Three patients showed partial responses: one hepatocellular carcinoma and two cutaneous melanoma cases.

The CDR3 is made up of 13 amino acids. Germline V CDR1 and CDR2: MNHEY, SMNVEV (reference sequence). The V gene lost 3 bases and the J gene lost 5 bases, with 10 bases spanning the gap. The table lists this clone with a count of one. Its target is unknown. Study results and caveats: There were also nonresponders showing low normalized T-cell clonal expansion.

Profiled with immunoSEQ multiplex PCR; TCRdb holds only in-frame clones, not every one. The top ten clones hold roughly 4.9% of a sample with tens of thousands of clones, roughly 80% of them seen once. The rearrangement joins TRBV27 to TRBJ1-1, with D uncertain. Sequenced material: CD4+ or CD8+ T cells sorted from blood, taken in a trial of the OX40 agonist ivuxolimab. The clonotype comes from an adult with an advanced solid tumor such as melanoma, head and neck, liver or kidney cancer. This chain's CDR3 is CASSLHRETEAFF. In DNA, the CDR3 is TGTGCCAGCAGTTTGCACAGAGAGACTGAAGCTTTCTTT.